This entry lists 10 T cell receptor beta chains sequenced from one sample in a study of T-cell reconstitution after alpha-beta-depleted transplantation in children. Preparation of the TCRbeta library involved a method that used unique molecular identifiers. TCRdb fed the PCR reads into MiXCR, producing one record per CDR3 protein. Of over 550,000 distinct CDR3 sequences in the sample, about 10% are singletons; the top ten hold about 4.3%. The sample here was PBMCs from the stem cell graft donor, taken from the stem cell graft. All receptors come from a human donor who donated a stem cell graft to a child with acute myeloid leukemia.

The table lists this clonotype with a few counts. The CDR3 region is CASSREGGTGEQFF. The DNA for the CDR3 is TGTGCCAGCTCGAGGGAAGGAGGGACAGGTGAGCAGTTCTTC. The J gene is TRBJ2-1, the V gene TRBV6-1; TRBD1 matches at 8 bases. From germline, CDR1 is MNHNS and CDR2 SASEGT. The CDR3 is made up of 14 amino acids. The V segment lost 8 bases and the J segment 9 bases; nucleotides outside the gene matches: 12.

This clonotype was seen many times. CDR3 sequence reads: CASSSGQGGISPLHF. The DNA of the CDR3 is TGTGCCAGCAGTTCCGGACAGGGAGGAATTTCACCCCTCCACTTT. The chain combines TRBV12-3 or TRBV12-4 with TRBJ1-6; 8 nucleotides line up with TRBD1. The CDR3 length is 15 residues. The V segment lost 4 bases and the J segment 9 bases; nucleotides outside the gene matches: 8.

The rearrangement uses TRBV20-1 and TRBJ1-1, with TRBD1 matching 7 bases. The CDR3 spans 14 residues. V lost 3 bases, J lost 4 bases, and 8 bases stayed unmatched. The V gene's germline CDR1 is DFQATT and CDR2 SNEGSKA (reference sequence). The CDR3 region is CSARGQGGGTEAFF. The CDR3 nucleotides read TGCAGTGCTAGGGGGCAGGGGGGCGGCACTGAAGCTTTCTTT.

The table lists this clonotype with a few counts. The chain is built from TRBV6-2 or TRBV6-3 and TRBJ1-5; D is unresolved. The CDR3 length is 13 residues. V lost 8 bases to trimming and J lost 3 bases, with 11 bases between them. CDR1 is MNHEY and CDR2 is SVGEGT in the germline V gene. CDR3 coding DNA: TGTGCCAGCCAGGAGAGATTCAATCAGCCCCAGCATTTT. This codes for CASQERFNQPQHF.

This clonotype was detected many times. The rearrangement uses TRBV24-1 and TRBJ2-1; no definite D call. The V end lost 5 bases, the J end lost 0 bases, and 16 bases lay between the germline ends. Germline CDR1 is KGHDR and CDR2 is SFDVKD. The CDR3 length is 17 residues. In nucleotides, the CDR3 is TGTGCCACCAGTGCCGCCCAGAGACTTTTCTCCTACAATGAGCAGTTCTTC. It translates to CATSAAQRLFSYNEQFF.

The V and J genes are TRBV30 and TRBJ2-1; no clear D gene. Trimming shortened V by 0 bases and J by 4 bases, and 10 bases separated the two germline ends. This CDR3 contains 14 residues. Looked up from germline, CDR1 is GTSNPN and CDR2 is SVGIG (reference sequence). CDR3 region: CAWSVVDGYNEQFF. Here the CDR3 DNA reads TGTGCCTGGAGTGTTGTCGACGGATACAATGAGCAGTTCTTC.

The CDR3, as DNA: TGCAGTGCGCCTCAGGTTCCAGATACGCAGTATTTT. Its translation is CSAPQVPDTQYF. The rearrangement links TRBV20-1 to TRBJ2-3; no clear D gene. This CDR3 is built from 12 residues. V was clipped by 6 bases and J by 4 bases, with 11 bases between them. Germline-derived CDR1 and CDR2 are DFQATT and SNEGSKA (reference sequence).

V usage is TRBV11-3 and J usage is TRBJ2-1; 7 bases line up with TRBD2. The CDR3 is 15 amino acids. The germline V gene encodes CDR1 SGHNT and CDR2 YENEEA. Trimming at V came to 5 bases and at J to 6 bases, leaving 10 bases not matched to a gene. The chain's CDR3 is CASSPRLAPSNEQFF. The CDR3 nucleotides are TGTGCCAGCAGCCCCAGACTAGCCCCTTCCAATGAGCAGTTCTTC. Based on the CDR3 plus reference TRBV11-3 and TRBJ2-1, the full variable domain is EAGVVQSPRYKIIEKKQPVAFWCNPISGHNTLYWYLQNLGQGPELLIRYENEEAVDDSQLPKDRFSAERLKGVDSTLKIQPAELGDSAVYLCASSPRLAPSNEQFFGPGTRLTVL.

The chain has TRBV10-3 and TRBJ2-5, with 12 bases lining up with TRBD1. Losses at the gene ends were 7 bases for V and 4 bases for J; bases not matched to a gene: 7. Germline V CDR1 and CDR2: ENHRY, SYGVKD. The CDR3 extends over 15 amino acids. CDR3 protein: CAIKGTGGPGETQYF. CDR3 nucleotide sequence: TGTGCCATCAAGGGGACAGGGGGCCCAGGAGAGACCCAGTACTTC.

The table lists this clonotype with many counts. The rearrangement links TRBV6-5 to TRBJ2-3; TRBD1 matches 7 bases. Germline V gene lookup returns CDR1 MNHEY and CDR2 SVGAGI. J was trimmed by 0 bases and V by 2 bases; bases with no gene match: 8. This CDR3 contains 17 residues. The CDR3 loop is CASSYPQGIASTDTQYF. The CDR3 nucleotides read TGTGCCAGCAGTTACCCACAGGGGATAGCTAGCACAGATACGCAGTATTTT.